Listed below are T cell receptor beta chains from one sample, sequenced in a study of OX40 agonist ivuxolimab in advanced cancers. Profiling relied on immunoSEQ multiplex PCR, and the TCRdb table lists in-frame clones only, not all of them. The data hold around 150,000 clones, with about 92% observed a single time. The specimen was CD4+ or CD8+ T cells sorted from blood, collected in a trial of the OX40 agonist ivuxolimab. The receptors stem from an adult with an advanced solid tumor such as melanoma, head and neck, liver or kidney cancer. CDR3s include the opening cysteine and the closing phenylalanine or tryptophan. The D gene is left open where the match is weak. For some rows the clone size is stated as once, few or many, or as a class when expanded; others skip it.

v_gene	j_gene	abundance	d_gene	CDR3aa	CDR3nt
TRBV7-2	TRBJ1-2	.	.	CASSLENYGYTF	TGTGCCAGCAGCTTGGAGAATTATGGCTACACCTTC
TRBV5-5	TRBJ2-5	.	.	CASSVMVWIRGSAETQYF	TGTGCCAGCAGCGTGATGGTATGGATCAGGGGAAGTGCGGAGACCCAGTACTTC
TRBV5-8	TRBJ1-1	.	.	CASSLGQVRVRRTEAFF	TGTGCCAGCAGCTTGGGGCAGGTTAGGGTAAGGCGCACTGAAGCTTTCTTT
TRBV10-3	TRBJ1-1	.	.	CAINQEMNTEAFF	TGTGCCATCAACCAGGAAATGAACACTGAAGCTTTCTTT
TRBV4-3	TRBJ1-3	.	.	CASSQAPGSSGNTIYF	TGCGCCAGCAGCCAAGCCCCGGGGAGCTCTGGAAACACCATATATTTT
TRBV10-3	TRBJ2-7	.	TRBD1	CAISESVDRDEQYF	TGTGCCATCAGTGAGTCTGTTGACAGGGACGAGCAGTACTTC
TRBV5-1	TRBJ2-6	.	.	CASSLTASGANVLTF	TGCGCCAGCAGCTTAACAGCCTCTGGGGCCAACGTCCTGACTTTC
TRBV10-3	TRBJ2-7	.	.	CAISVDSEQYF	TGTGCCATCAGTGTCGACTCCGAGCAGTACTTC
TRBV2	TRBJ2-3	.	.	CASTGRGFTDTQYF	TGTGCCAGCACGGGGAGGGGGTTCACAGATACGCAGTATTTT
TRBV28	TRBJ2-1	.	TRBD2	CASSPLGLAGGNNEQFF	TGTGCCAGCAGTCCTCTCGGGCTAGCGGGAGGGAATAATGAGCAGTTCTTC
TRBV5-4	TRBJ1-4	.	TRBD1	CASSRNRDRGEKLFF	TGTGCCAGCAGCCGGAACCGGGACAGGGGGGAAAAACTGTTTTTT
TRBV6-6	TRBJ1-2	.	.	CASSYSRQWDYGYTF	TGTGCCAGCAGTTACTCGAGACAGTGGGACTATGGCTACACCTTC
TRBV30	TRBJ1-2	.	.	CAWSEGGGYTF	TGTGCCTGGAGTGAGGGGGGCGGCTACACCTTC
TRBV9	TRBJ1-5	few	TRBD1	CASSVAGGYNQPQHF	TGTGCCAGCAGCGTCGCAGGGGGCTACAATCAGCCCCAGCATTTT
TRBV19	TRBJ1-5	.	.	CASSISVGQPQHF	TGTGCCAGTAGTATTTCCGTTGGTCAGCCCCAGCATTTT
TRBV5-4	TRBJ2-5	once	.	CASSSRVSRETQYF	TGTGCCAGCAGCTCCCGGGTCTCTAGGGAGACCCAGTACTTC
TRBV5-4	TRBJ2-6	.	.	CASSLGAEGANVLTF	TGTGCCAGCAGCTTAGGAGCGGAAGGGGCCAACGTCCTGACTTTC
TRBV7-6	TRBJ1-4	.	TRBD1	CASSPGQGRVEKLFF	TGTGCCAGCAGCCCGGGACAGGGGAGGGTTGAAAAACTGTTTTTT
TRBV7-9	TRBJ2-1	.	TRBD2	CSGGLTSSYNEQFF	TGTAGCGGGGGTTTAACCAGCTCCTACAATGAGCAGTTCTTC
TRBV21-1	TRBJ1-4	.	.	CASSIVWDRRATNEKLFF	TGTGCCAGCAGTATTGTATGGGACAGAAGAGCAACTAATGAAAAACTGTTTTTT
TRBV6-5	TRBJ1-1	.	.	CASSYTEAFF	TGTGCCAGCAGCTATACTGAAGCTTTCTTT
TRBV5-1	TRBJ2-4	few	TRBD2	CASSTGLAGGSLAKNIQYF	TGCGCCAGCAGCACGGGACTAGCGGGAGGATCATTAGCCAAAAACATTCAGTACTTC
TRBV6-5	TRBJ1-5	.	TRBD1	CASSGTGQFQPQHF	TGTGCCAGCAGTGGGACAGGGCAGTTTCAGCCCCAGCATTTT
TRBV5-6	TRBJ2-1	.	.	CASSFWGRFEQFF	TGTGCCAGCAGCTTTTGGGGGCGCTTCGAGCAGTTCTTC
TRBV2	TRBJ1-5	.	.	CASKGGSNQPQHF	TGTGCCAGCAAGGGCGGTAGCAATCAGCCCCAGCATTTT
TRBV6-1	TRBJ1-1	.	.	CASSIMTTEAFF	TGTGCCAGCAGTATCATGACCACTGAAGCTTTCTTT
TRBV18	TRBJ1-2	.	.	CASSPRQGGNYGYTF	TGTGCCAGCTCACCACGGCAGGGTGGTAACTATGGCTACACCTTC
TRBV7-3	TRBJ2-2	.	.	CASSPGRLNTGELFF	TGTGCCAGCAGCCCGGGACGGCTTAACACCGGGGAGCTGTTTTTT
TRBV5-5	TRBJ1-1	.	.	CASSRMTAENTEAFF	TGTGCCAGCAGCCGAATGACTGCCGAGAACACTGAAGCTTTCTTT